The sequence of this T cell receptor beta chain was determined in a study of shared clonotypes between healthy human individuals. This clone was seen repeatedly, ten times or more. CDR1 is SGHVS, CDR2 FNYEAQ, per germline. Trimming cost V 5 bases and J 0 bases; bases outside gene matches: 3. CDR3 size: 16 residues. In the original workflow: Junction-only sequences without quality scores were provided by ImmunoSEQ, so filtering was different. Method: immunoSEQ multiplex PCR; TCRdb's copy keeps in-frame clones and lacks some. V and J calls and clone size are copied from that table; D and trimming were computed from the DNA. Of about 1 million clones listed, about 76% are singletons.

The V gene is TRBV7-6, the J gene TRBJ2-1; 11 bases are a match to TRBD1. The sequence derives from a man aged 18 to 29 in good health. Sample: memory CD4+ T cells sorted from blood. Subset here: CD45RA-negative fraction. CDR3 sequence reads: CASSPGTGGSYNEQFF. The CDR3 nucleotides are TGTGCCAGCAGCCCTGGGACAGGGGGCTCCTACAATGAGCAGTTCTTC. Combining the CDR3 with reference TRBV7-6 and TRBJ2-1 gives the whole variable domain GAGVSQSPRYKVTKRGQDVALRCDPISGHVSLYWYRQALGQGPEFLTYFNYEAQQDKSGLPNDRFSAERPEGSISTLTIQRTEQRDSAMYRCASSPGTGGSYNEQFFGPGTRLTVL.